This T cell receptor (beta chain) appears in the sequencing data of a study of patients and donors after allogeneic stem cell transplantation. This clonotype occurred a few times. TCRdb processed the RT-PCR reads anew with MiXCR; each CDR3 protein has one entry. The sample has roughly 940,000 distinct CDR3 sequences, roughly 18% seen once. The CDR3 is 12 residues long. CDR1 and CDR2 (germline): DFQATT, SNEGSKA (reference sequence). V was shortened by 0 bases and J by 3 bases, with 6 bases between the two germline ends. Input material: blood, either unsorted or a sorted T cell fraction (not recorded which). The chain is built from TRBV20-1 and TRBJ2-7; no definite D call. The sequence came from a human donor who was either an allogeneic HSCT recipient or a stem cell or donor lymphocyte infusion donor (not recorded which). It is not recorded whose cells these are; they may come from a transplant donor. CDR3 residues: CSAREHSYEQYF. DNA for the CDR3: TGCAGTGCTAGAGAACACAGCTACGAGCAGTACTTC.